The rows below give T cell receptor beta chains drawn from one sample of a study of cytomegalovirus exposure and HLA in healthy donors. This table comes from immunoSEQ multiplex PCR, and its TCRdb copy is limited to in-frame clones, with some not included. The sample includes 180,000 or so clones, approximately 71% of them seen just once. Material: PBMCs. The receptor set was obtained from a woman in her thirties or forties in good health and CMV-seropositive. Each CDR3 is given with its conserved first and last residue. The order of the fields is V gene, J gene, clone size, D gene, CDR3 DNA, CDR3 protein. D genes are given only for firm matches. Expanded clones are given a class, and other clones once, few, many or no size at all.

TRBV28,TRBJ2-1,-,TRBD2,TGTGCCAGCAGCAAGGTTCCCTCTAGCGGGAGGGAGGGCAATGAGCAGTTCTTC,CASSKVPSSGREGNEQFF
TRBV28,TRBJ2-1,-,TRBD2,TGTGCCAGCAGTTTGATAGCGGGAGGCCCCGGGAGGGAGCAGTTCTTC,CASSLIAGGPGREQFF
TRBV19,TRBJ2-1,-,-,TGTGCCAGTAGTATACTAGATCGCGATGAGCAGTTCTTC,CASSILDRDEQFF
TRBV6-1,TRBJ2-3,once,TRBD1,TGTGCCAGCAGTGAGTATTGGACAGGGGTCGGCACAGATACGCAGTATTTT,CASSEYWTGVGTDTQYF
TRBV4-1,TRBJ2-7,-,TRBD1,TGCGCCAGCATCCCGGGACAGGGGGGCTACGAGCAGTACTTC,CASIPGQGGYEQYF
TRBV19,TRBJ1-5,-,TRBD1,TGTGCCAGTAAAGAGTATCGGGACAGCCGTTATCAGCCCCAGCATTTT,CASKEYRDSRYQPQHF
TRBV19,TRBJ1-5,-,TRBD1,TGTGCCAGTAGTAGGGACAGATATTATAGCAATCAGCCCCAGCATTTT,CASSRDRYYSNQPQHF
TRBV28,TRBJ1-3,-,-,TGTGCCAGCACCTCGACCTTAGGGGTTGATACTGGAAACACCATATATTTT,CASTSTLGVDTGNTIYF
TRBV28,TRBJ1-3,-,TRBD1,TGTGCCAGCAGTTCGACAGGGTTGGGAAACACCATATATTTT,CASSSTGLGNTIYF
TRBV7-9,TRBJ1-1,-,-,TGTTCCAGCGGGGCCTTTAACACTGAAGCTTTCTTT,CSSGAFNTEAFF
TRBV6-5,TRBJ2-6,-,-,TGTGCCAGCAGTCCAGGGGTGGGGGCCAACGTCCTGACTTTC,CASSPGVGANVLTF
TRBV19,TRBJ2-7,-,TRBD1,TGTGCCAGTAGTAGAGGGACAGGGGAATACGAGCAGTACTTC,CASSRGTGEYEQYF
TRBV10-2,TRBJ1-2,-,-,TGCGCCAGCAGTGGGGCAGGGATCCATGGCTACACCTTC,CASSGAGIHGYTF
TRBV5-4,TRBJ2-4,-,TRBD2,TGTGCCAGCAGCTTGCGGGAGGGGGGGTCAGGCAAAAACATTCAGTACTTC,CASSLREGGSGKNIQYF
TRBV29-1,TRBJ1-3,-,-,TGCAGCGCGTCCATGAGCTCTGGAAACACCATATATTTT,CSASMSSGNTIYF
TRBV10-3,TRBJ2-7,-,TRBD1,TGTGCCACCCAGGGGGACTCCTACGAGCAGTACTTC,CATQGDSYEQYF
TRBV21-1,TRBJ2-7,-,-,TGTGCCAGCAGCAAACACCCGACAGACCTGGGCGAGCAGTACTTC,CASSKHPTDLGEQYF
TRBV5-4,TRBJ2-7,-,TRBD2,TGTGCCAGCAGCCAAAGCGGGAGAATCAACGAGCAGTACTTC,CASSQSGRINEQYF
TRBV10-1,TRBJ2-2,-,TRBD2,TGCGCCAGCATCTCCCCGGGACTAGCGGACACCGGGGAGCTGTTTTTT,CASISPGLADTGELFF
TRBV23-1,TRBJ2-6,few,TRBD1,TGCGCCAGCAGTCAAACGCGGACAGGGCGGGTTTCAGGGGCCAACGTCCTGACTTTC,CASSQTRTGRVSGANVLTF
TRBV27,TRBJ2-3,-,TRBD2,TGTGCCAGCAGTTTGTACATAGCGGGAGGGCCGACAGATACGCAGTATTTT,CASSLYIAGGPTDTQYF
TRBV7-9,TRBJ1-2,-,-,TGTGCCAGCAGCCGGACCGAGGGAGGTGGCTACACCTTC,CASSRTEGGGYTF
TRBV7-9,TRBJ2-1,-,TRBD1,TGTGCCAGCAGCAGACAGGGAAATGAGCAGTTCTTC,CASSRQGNEQFF
TRBV5-4,TRBJ2-1,-,TRBD2,TGTGCCAGCAGCTTGGAACTAGCGGGAGTAGCCTCAGAGCAGTTCTTC,CASSLELAGVASEQFF
TRBV10-1,TRBJ2-2,-,TRBD1,TGCGCCAGCAGTGAAGTCGGGACAGCGAACACCGGGGAGCTGTTTTTT,CASSEVGTANTGELFF
TRBV15,TRBJ2-1,-,-,TGTGCCACCAGCAGAGCTTACGGGACCTACAATGAGCAGTTCTTC,CATSRAYGTYNEQFF
TRBV4-3,TRBJ2-1,-,TRBD1,TGCGCCAGCAGCCGCAGACGGGGACAGGGTTTGTACAATGAGCAGTTCTTC,CASSRRRGQGLYNEQFF
TRBV2,TRBJ1-1,-,-,TGTGCCAGCAGTACAAATCCGAACACTGAAGCTTTCTTT,CASSTNPNTEAFF
TRBV19,TRBJ2-7,-,TRBD2,TGTGCCAGTAGTACCCCCTTGGCGGGGGTGGACGAGCAGTACTTC,CASSTPLAGVDEQYF
TRBV7-2,TRBJ2-3,-,-,TGTGCCAGCAGCTTAGGTGGGCGGGATATAGATACGCAGTATTTT,CASSLGGRDIDTQYF
TRBV7-8,TRBJ2-4,-,TRBD1,TGTGCCAGCAGCTTCGGGGGGGACAGGGGGCGTGTTCAGTACTTC,CASSFGGDRGRVQYF
TRBV13,TRBJ2-5,-,TRBD2,TGTGCCAGCAGCCCCCGGGGGAGCGGGAGTAGGGAGACCCAGTACTTC,CASSPRGSGSRETQYF
TRBV4-3,TRBJ1-5,-,TRBD1,TGCGCCAGCAGCCCTCAAAGGGGACAGGGATCTCAGCCCCAGCATTTT,CASSPQRGQGSQPQHF
TRBV27,TRBJ1-1,-,-,TGTGCCAGCAGTTTGAGGGTATCCACTGAAGCTTTCTTT,CASSLRVSTEAFF
TRBV19,TRBJ1-2,-,-,TGTGCCAGTAGTATAGACATGACAGTCGACTATGGCTACACCTTC,CASSIDMTVDYGYTF
TRBV6-5,TRBJ2-7,-,TRBD1,TGTGCCACCAGAGGGCTCGGGACAGCAACCTACGAGCAGTACTTC,CATRGLGTATYEQYF
TRBV28,TRBJ2-7,-,-,TGTGCCAGCAGTTTCGGACTTAGCGAGCAGTACTTC,CASSFGLSEQYF
TRBV7-6,TRBJ2-7,-,TRBD2,TGTGCCAGCAGCTTAGCGGAGGCTAGCGGATTGGACGAGCAGTACTTC,CASSLAEASGLDEQYF
TRBV29-1,TRBJ2-1,-,-,TGCAGCGTTGTCATTAGCGGTAGACCCAATGAGCAGTTCTTC,CSVVISGRPNEQFF
TRBV7-2,TRBJ1-4,once,-,TGTGCCAGCAGCTTCGCCAGGGCGAATGAAAAACTGTTTTTT,CASSFARANEKLFF
TRBV19,TRBJ2-5,-,-,TGTGCCAGCAGTTCTCGCCAGGGGACCCAGTACTTC,CASSSRQGTQYF
TRBV28,TRBJ1-1,-,-,TGTGCCAGCAGTTTATCAGGGTACGGCACTGAAGCTTTCTTT,CASSLSGYGTEAFF
TRBV6-6,TRBJ1-1,once,-,TGTGCCAGCAGTCCGCTAAACCTCCGGACTGAAGCTTTCTTT,CASSPLNLRTEAFF
TRBV19,TRBJ1-5,-,-,TGTGCCAGTAGCTCGGACAGTTACCCATTTAGCAATCAGCCCCAGCATTTT,CASSSDSYPFSNQPQHF
TRBV9,TRBJ1-1,few,-,TGTGCCAGCAGTCGAGAGATCGGCACTGAAGCTTTCTTT,CASSREIGTEAFF